Listed here are 14 T cell receptor beta chains from one sample, sequenced in a study of T cells in Graves' hyperthyroidism and ophthalmopathy. TCR beta CDR3 regions were amplified from RNA. Initially, a first-round RT-PCR of the TCR CDR3 employed the HTBI primer set. One entry per CDR3 protein results from TCRdb running MiXCR on the multiplex PCR reads. The sample has about 760,000 distinct CDR3 sequences; under 45% are singletons. The sequencing sample was made of blood. Source of these receptors: a woman in her 40s with Graves' hyperthyroidism.

The chain carries TRBV7-2 and TRBJ2-5, with unresolved D. This CDR3 region has 15 residues. The germline CDR1 and CDR2 sequences are SGHTA and FQGNSA. Deletions cut 5 bases from V and 2 bases from J, with 15 bases between. The DNA of the CDR3 is TGTGCCAGCAGCCCCTTCCCCAGAGTACAAGAGACCCAGTACTTC. Its translation: CASSPFPRVQETQYF.

This clonotype was counted at least ten times. The chain uses TRBV9 and TRBJ1-6; tentative D call: TRBD1 (5 bases). Germline CDR1 SGDLS, CDR2 YYNGEE. The germline V and J ends were trimmed by 2 bases and 4 bases, with 10 bases remaining between them. The CDR3 totals 15 residues. CDR3 nucleotide sequence: TGTGCCAGCAGCGTCCAGGGAGAATATAATTCACCCCTCCACTTT. Protein sequence: CASSVQGEYNSPLHF.

In this sample, this clonotype turned up many times. The rearrangement links TRBV7-2 to TRBJ1-3, with D perhaps matching TRBD1 (5 bases). V was cut by 5 bases and J by 8 bases, with 19 bases left in between. Germline CDR1 and CDR2: SGHTA and FQGNSA. This CDR3 is 15 amino acids long. CDR3 sequence reads: CASSPDVAGWDTIYF. CDR3 in DNA: TGTGCCAGCAGCCCAGACGTGGCAGGGTGGGACACCATATATTTT.

This clonotype has ten or more counts. The chain couples TRBV7-9 to TRBJ1-6, with no clear D. The germline V gene encodes CDR1 SEHNR and CDR2 FQNEAQ (reference sequence). Trimming took 8 bases from V and 1 from J, leaving 12 bases between them. The CDR3 has 15 residues. CDR3 nucleotides: TGTGCCAGCGGGAGGGTAGGGTCCTATAATTCACCCCTCCACTTT. This encodes CASGRVGSYNSPLHF.

As for this clonotype: At one end the junction does not follow the germline gene, possibly because of a read error. The chain employs TRBV24-1 and TRBJ2-1; D is uncertain. The CDR3 has 11 residues. Germline V gene sequence: CDR1 KGHDR, CDR2 SFDVKD. This chain's CDR3 is CASSYFGEQFF. For the CDR3, the DNA is TGTGCCAGCAGTTACTTTGGTGAGCAGTTCTTC.

This clonotype was seen a handful of times. The CDR3: CASSLSLTGIHQPQHF. In DNA form, the CDR3 reads TGTGCCAGCAGCTTATCCCTTACCGGGATTCATCAGCCCCAGCATTTT. The chain combines TRBV5-6 with TRBJ1-5; D not resolved. This CDR3 contains 16 residues. Trimming removed 2 bases at V and 5 bases at J, with 17 bases between. Looked up from germline, CDR1 is SGHDT and CDR2 is YYEEEE.

The rearrangement links TRBV2 to TRBJ1-2; no firm D call. Germline CDR1 and CDR2: SNHLY and FYNNEI. The germline V and J ends were trimmed by 8 bases and 1 base, with 20 bases remaining between them. The CDR3 loop spans 16 amino acids. CDR3 in amino acids: CASSPLGNPFNYGYTF. CDR3 in DNA: TGTGCCAGCTCACCGCTGGGGAACCCTTTTAACTATGGCTACACCTTC.

Of note for this clonotype: A much larger clone lies one base from this, so it may be a read error. This chain uses TRBV10-3 with TRBJ1-1; D remains unclear. The CDR3 length is 13 residues. V was cut by 0 bases and J by 6 bases, with 8 bases left in between. Germline CDR1 is ENHRY and CDR2 is SYGVKD. The CDR3 protein is CAISESVDPEAFF. DNA for the CDR3: TGTGCCATCAGTGAGTCGGTGGACCCTGAAGCTTTCTTT.

The chain uses TRBV5-5 and TRBJ2-5, with D possibly matching TRBD2 (6 bases). The germline CDR1 and CDR2 sequences are SGHKS and YYEKEE (reference sequence). Trimming took off 6 bases at V and 2 bases at J, with 14 bases between the two ends. The CDR3 length is 14 residues. In nucleotides, the CDR3 is TGTGCCAGCATGGAAACGGGAGAACAAGAGACCCAGTACTTC. Its translation: CASMETGEQETQYF.

The chain carries TRBV29-1 and TRBJ1-5, with TRBD1 as a possible D gene (5 bases). CDR1 and CDR2 from the germline V gene are SQVTM and ANQGSEA. This CDR3 region has 13 residues. The ends were cut back, 4 bases at V and 4 bases at J, with 11 bases in the middle. Here the CDR3 DNA reads TGCAGCGTTGCGGAGAGGGGTAATCAGCCCCAGCATTTT. Protein: CSVAERGNQPQHF.

This clonotype came up many times. The chain joins TRBV4-2 to TRBJ1-1, with D uncertain. CDR1 LGHNA and CDR2 YNFKEQ come from the germline V gene. CDR3 length equals 12 residues. V lost 1 base, J lost 8 bases, and 8 bases lay in between. This chain's CDR3 is CASSQGTREAFF. The DNA for the CDR3 is TGTGCCAGCAGCCAAGGGACCAGGGAAGCTTTCTTT.

This clonotype was picked up many times. This sequence joins TRBV4-3 and TRBJ2-5; weak D call: TRBD1 (5 bases). Germline V gene sequence: CDR1 LGHNA, CDR2 YSLEER. This CDR3 comprises 14 residues. V lost 1 base and J 5 bases, leaving 11 bases between the germline ends. The CDR3 nucleotides read TGCGCCAGCAGCCAAGGACAGTGGTCGGAGACCCAGTACTTC. It codes for CASSQGQWSETQYF.

The chain links TRBV6-5 to TRBJ1-1, with D possibly TRBD1 on 6 matching bases. Germline assignment: CDR1 MNHEY and CDR2 SVGAGI. The CDR3 loop spans 18 amino acids. V was pared by 2 bases and J by 0 bases, with 19 bases between. The CDR3: CASSYVRGTHNMNTEAFF. CDR3 nucleotides: TGTGCCAGCAGTTACGTCAGGGGAACCCATAACATGAACACTGAAGCTTTCTTT.

There are many counts of this clonotype. The V gene is TRBV2, the J gene TRBJ2-6, with 12 bases lining up with TRBD1. CDR3 length equals 17 residues. The V segment lost 10 bases and the J segment 0 bases; nucleotides outside the gene matches: 7. Per germline, CDR1 SNHLY and CDR2 FYNNEI. The CDR3 loop reads CAIRDRGPYSGANVLTF. Here the CDR3 DNA reads TGTGCCATCCGGGACAGGGGGCCCTACTCTGGGGCCAACGTCCTGACTTTC.